The present entry profiles one T cell receptor (beta chain) with its context. As yet, its antigen is unknown. TCRdb's table, derived via immunoSEQ multiplex PCR, lists solely in-frame clones and lacks some. The sample contains 150,000 to 200,000 clones, 92% of which appear only once. CDR1 is SGHRS and CDR2 is YFSETQ in the germline V gene. Unmatched junction bases numbered 13, after V lost 4 bases and J lost 5 bases. The CDR3 is 19 residues long. This entry is derived from a study of T cell responses to AZD1222 COVID-19 vaccine. Study-wide results and limits: Donor demographics were predominantly white British with a female majority; clonal diversity may be underestimated. No day 14 peak samples; only post-peak repertoires were characterized. Receipt of two AZD1222 doses was followed by a rise in Spike-specific TCR breadth and depth.

The receptor comes from an adult who received the AZD1222 COVID-19 vaccine. This chain joins TRBV5-1 and TRBJ2-1; TRBD2 matches 15 bases. The starting material was peripheral blood, obtained 28 days after the second AZD1222 dose. DNA of the CDR3: TGCGCCAGCAGCACGGGACTAGCGGGAGGATCCGTCCGTAACAATGAGCAGTTCTTC. It encodes CASSTGLAGGSVRNNEQFF.